This T cell receptor beta chain was identified in a study of cytomegalovirus exposure and HLA in healthy donors. At the level of the study: Samples from HLA-typed donors yielded 65 million to 85 million unique TCRs in an early data release.

A multiplex PCR was run with 60 Vbeta primers and 13 Jbeta primers. Data came from immunoSEQ multiplex PCR; TCRdb stores just in-frame clones and leaves some out. Listed are approximately 120,000 clones; less than 2.5% falls within the top ten. The V gene's germline CDR1 is MGHDK and CDR2 SYGVNS. The CDR3 runs to 17 residues. The junction had 7 bases not matched to a gene; V was cut back by 4 bases and J by 0 bases. The sequence derives from a woman aged 55-69 years in good health and CMV-seronegative. The source material was PBMCs. The chain has TRBV25-1 and TRBJ2-3; 10 bases fit TRBD2. The CDR3 nucleotides read TGTGCCAGCAGTGGGACATGGACTAGCGGTAGCACAGATACGCAGTATTTT. Translating it yields CASSGTWTSGSTDTQYF.